The 12 T cell receptor beta chains in this list originate from one sample, sequenced in a study of blood T cell repertoires in COVID-19. Method: immunoSEQ multiplex PCR; TCRdb's copy keeps in-frame clones and lacks some. This sample has approximately 250,000 clones, with roughly 86% found just once. Specimen: peripheral blood. The receptors were gathered from a man younger than 35 with active or convalescent COVID-19.

The J gene is TRBJ1-2, the V gene TRBV2, with TRBD1 matching over 9 bases. The J segment lost 8 bases and the V segment lost 6 bases, leaving 7 bases of the junction unmatched. Germline loops: CDR1 SNHLY, CDR2 FYNNEI. This CDR3 has 13 amino acids. DNA of the CDR3: TGTGCCAGCAGATCGGGACAGGGCCTCGGCTACACCTTC. This codes for CASRSGQGLGYTF.

The gene calls are TRBV7-9 and TRBJ2-3, with 10 bases identical to TRBD2. Germline assignment: CDR1 SEHNR and CDR2 FQNEAQ (reference sequence). CDR3 length: 16 amino acids. With 1 base clipped from V and 6 bases from J, the junction kept 7 bases outside the gene matches. The CDR3 bases are TGTGCCAGCAGCTTAGTCCTAGCGGGAGTATCGGATACGCAGTATTTT. Translated, it gives CASSLVLAGVSDTQYF.

This clone was recorded once. This chain uses TRBV7-9 with TRBJ1-1, with D possibly TRBD1 on 5 matching bases. In germline, CDR1 is SEHNR, CDR2 FQNEAQ (reference sequence). Deletions cut 8 bases from V and 4 bases from J, with 8 bases between. This CDR3 has 11 residues. DNA of the CDR3: TGTGCCAGCCTTAGGGGCACTGAAGCTTTCTTT. This translates into CASLRGTEAFF.

This clone appeared once. The chain couples TRBV6-1 to TRBJ1-2; D may be TRBD1 (5 bases). Trimming shortened V by 2 bases and J by 8 bases, and 9 bases separated the two germline ends. Germline V gives CDR1 MNHNS, CDR2 SASEGT. This CDR3 is built from 12 residues. The CDR3 nucleotides read TGTGCCAGCAGTGAATCGGGGGTCGGCTACACCTTC. Encoded protein: CASSESGVGYTF.

The rearrangement uses TRBV11-3 and TRBJ2-5; D gene ambiguous. V was clipped by 1 base and J by 4 bases, with 7 bases between them. The CDR3 spans 13 residues. Per the germline V gene, CDR1 is SGHNT and CDR2 is YENEEA. The DNA of the CDR3 is TGTGCCAGCAGCTTAGGTCCGTTAGAGACCCAGTACTTC. This sequence encodes CASSLGPLETQYF.

The chain couples TRBV5-1 to TRBJ2-3; 10 nucleotides agree with TRBD2. Germline V CDR1 and CDR2: SGHRS, YFSETQ. The V and J ends lost 4 bases and 2 bases, in that order; junction bases with no gene match: 13. The CDR3 is 18 amino acids. The CDR3 loop reads CASSGGFGLAEITDTQYF. The DNA of the CDR3 is TGCGCCAGCAGCGGGGGTTTCGGACTAGCGGAGATCACAGATACGCAGTATTTT.

The rearrangement joins TRBV2 to TRBJ1-6; the D gene is possibly TRBD1 (5 bases). Germline lookup yields CDR1 SNHLY and CDR2 FYNNEI. CDR3 length equals 12 residues. V dropped 6 bases and J dropped 13 bases, with 13 bases sitting between them. The CDR3 reads CASSEGLTPLHF. As DNA, the CDR3 is TGTGCCAGCAGCGAGGGACTTACTCCCCTCCACTTT.

The rearrangement uses TRBV6-2 or TRBV6-3 and TRBJ2-3; 12 bases agree with TRBD2. This CDR3 is built from 16 residues. V dropped 6 bases and J dropped 5; count of bases not matched to a gene: 9. From germline, CDR1 is MNHEY and CDR2 SVGEGT. The CDR3: CASSRGLAGSRDTQYF. CDR3 nucleotide sequence: TGTGCCAGCAGCCGGGGACTAGCGGGTTCGAGAGATACGCAGTATTTT.

In its sample, this clone was seen once. V and J are TRBV30 and TRBJ1-1, with 9 bases fitting TRBD1. After removal of 7 bases from V and 1 base from J, the junction contained 13 bases not matched to a gene. The CDR3 is 16 residues long. Germline CDR1 is GTSNPN and CDR2 is SVGIG (reference sequence). The CDR3 is CASPRGQGVGNTEAFF. Here the CDR3 DNA reads TGTGCCTCCCCGAGGGGACAGGGCGTAGGGAACACTGAAGCTTTCTTT.

DNA for the CDR3: TGTGCCACCAGCAGAGATTCCCCGGGCCAGGGGGAAAAACTGTTTTTT. Protein product: CATSRDSPGQGEKLFF. The chain employs TRBV15 and TRBJ1-4; D perhaps matches TRBD1 (6 bases). The CDR3 contains 16 residues. Trimming stripped 0 bases from V and 8 bases from J, with 16 bases between. CDR1 and CDR2 (germline): LNHNV, YYDKDF (reference sequence).

V usage is TRBV10-3 and J usage is TRBJ2-1; D is possibly TRBD1 (6 bases). Germline-derived CDR1 and CDR2 are ENHRY and SYGVKD. CDR3 length: 13 amino acids. The V end was cut by 10 bases, the J end by 2 bases, with 12 bases between. CDR3 nucleotide sequence: TGTGCCACTCGACAGGTCGCCTACAATGAGCAGTTCTTC. Residues: CATRQVAYNEQFF.

This clone has only one observation. This chain joins TRBV7-3 and TRBJ1-2; 9 bases map to TRBD1. There are 14 residues in the CDR3. Germline CDR1 SGHTA, CDR2 FQGTGA. The V and J ends lost 6 bases and 4 bases, in that order; junction bases with no gene match: 6. The CDR3 sequence: CASRVRDRVYGYTF. The DNA for the CDR3 is TGTGCCAGCAGGGTCCGGGACAGGGTCTATGGCTACACCTTC.